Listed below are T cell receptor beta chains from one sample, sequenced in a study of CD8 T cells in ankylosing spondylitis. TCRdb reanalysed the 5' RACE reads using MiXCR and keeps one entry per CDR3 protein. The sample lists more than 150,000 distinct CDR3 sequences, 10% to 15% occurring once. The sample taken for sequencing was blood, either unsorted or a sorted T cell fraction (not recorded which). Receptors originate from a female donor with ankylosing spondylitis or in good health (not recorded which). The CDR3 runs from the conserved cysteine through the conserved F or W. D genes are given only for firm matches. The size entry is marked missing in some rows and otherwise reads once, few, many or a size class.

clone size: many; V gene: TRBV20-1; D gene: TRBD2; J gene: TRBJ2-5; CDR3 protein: CSASISSGSETQYF; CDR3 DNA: TGCAGTGCTAGCATATCTAGCGGGAGCGAGACCCAGTACTTC
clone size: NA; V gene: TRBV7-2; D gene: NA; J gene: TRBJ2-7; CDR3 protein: CASRAAGSLPYEQYF; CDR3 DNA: TGTGCCAGCAGGGCGGCTGGCTCACTACCATACGAGCAGTACTTC
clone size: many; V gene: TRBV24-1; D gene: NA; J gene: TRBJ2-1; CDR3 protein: CATSDFRGPNNEQFF; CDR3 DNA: TGTGCCACCAGTGATTTCCGGGGACCCAACAATGAGCAGTTCTTC
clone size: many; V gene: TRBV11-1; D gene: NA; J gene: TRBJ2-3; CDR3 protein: CASSFWGDTQYF; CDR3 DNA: TGTGCCAGCAGCTTTTGGGGAGATACGCAGTATTTT
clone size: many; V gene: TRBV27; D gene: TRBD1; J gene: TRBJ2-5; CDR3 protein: CASRPTGRQETQYF; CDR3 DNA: TGTGCCAGCAGGCCGACAGGGCGTCAAGAGACCCAGTACTTC
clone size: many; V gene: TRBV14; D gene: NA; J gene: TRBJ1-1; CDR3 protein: CASSLGRPTNTEAFF; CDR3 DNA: TGTGCCAGCAGCCTGGGACGGCCTACGAACACTGAAGCTTTCTTT
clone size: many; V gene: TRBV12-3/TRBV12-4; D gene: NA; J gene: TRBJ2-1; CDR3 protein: CASSLDQGDEQFF; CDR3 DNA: TGTGCCAGCAGTTTAGACCAAGGCGATGAGCAGTTCTTC
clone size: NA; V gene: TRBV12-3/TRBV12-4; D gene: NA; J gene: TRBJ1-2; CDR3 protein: CASNLGGYYGYTF; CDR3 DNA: TGTGCCAGCAACTTAGGTGGTTACTATGGCTACACCTTC
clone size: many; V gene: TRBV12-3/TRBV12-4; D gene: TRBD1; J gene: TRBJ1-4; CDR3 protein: CASSLQGVLEKLFF; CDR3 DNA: TGTGCCAGCAGTTTACAGGGGGTCCTTGAAAAACTGTTTTTT
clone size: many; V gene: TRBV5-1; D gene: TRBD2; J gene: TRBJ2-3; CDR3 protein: CASSERLAASTDTQYF; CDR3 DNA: TGCGCCAGCAGCGAACGACTAGCGGCCAGCACAGATACGCAGTATTTT
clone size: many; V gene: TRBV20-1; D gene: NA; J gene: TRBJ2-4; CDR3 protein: CSADRAKNIQYF; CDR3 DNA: TGCAGTGCCGACAGGGCCAAAAACATTCAGTACTTC
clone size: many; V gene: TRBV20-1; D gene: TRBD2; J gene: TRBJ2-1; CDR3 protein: CSATGRAFGYNEQFF; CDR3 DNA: TGCAGTGCTACCGGGAGGGCCTTTGGCTACAATGAGCAGTTCTTC
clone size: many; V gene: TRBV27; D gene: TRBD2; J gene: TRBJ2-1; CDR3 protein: CASSSRLAELKSEQFF; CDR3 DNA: TGTGCCAGCAGTTCGCGACTAGCGGAATTAAAGTCTGAGCAGTTCTTC
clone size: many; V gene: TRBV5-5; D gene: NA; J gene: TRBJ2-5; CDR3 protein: CASSLGGRYQETQYF; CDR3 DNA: TGTGCCAGCAGCTTGGGAGGGAGGTACCAAGAGACCCAGTACTTC
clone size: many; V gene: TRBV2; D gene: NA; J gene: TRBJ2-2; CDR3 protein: CASSEGRAGVGELFF; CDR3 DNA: TGTGCCAGCAGTGAAGGTCGGGCAGGGGTCGGGGAGCTGTTTTTT
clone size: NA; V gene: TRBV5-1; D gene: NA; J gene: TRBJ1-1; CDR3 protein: CTSSLDVNTEAFF; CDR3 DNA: TGCACCAGCAGCTTGGACGTGAACACTGAAGCTTTCTTT
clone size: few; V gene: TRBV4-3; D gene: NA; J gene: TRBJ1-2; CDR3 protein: CASSQVGEGWGYTF; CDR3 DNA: TGCGCCAGCAGCCAAGTGGGAGAGGGATGGGGCTACACCTTC
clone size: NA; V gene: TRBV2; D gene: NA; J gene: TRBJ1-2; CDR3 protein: CASSEGRGLRLRNYGYTF; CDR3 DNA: TGTGCCAGCAGTGAAGGAAGGGGACTCCGGTTAAGGAACTATGGCTACACCTTC
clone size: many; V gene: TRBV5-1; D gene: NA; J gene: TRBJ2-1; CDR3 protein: CASSSSSASYNEQFF; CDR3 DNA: TGCGCCAGCAGCTCCTCTAGCGCCTCCTACAATGAGCAGTTCTTC
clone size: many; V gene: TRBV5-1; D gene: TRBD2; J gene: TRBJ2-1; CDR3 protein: CASSLGAGLADYNEQFF; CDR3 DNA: TGCGCCAGCAGCTTGGGCGCCGGACTAGCAGATTACAATGAGCAGTTCTTC
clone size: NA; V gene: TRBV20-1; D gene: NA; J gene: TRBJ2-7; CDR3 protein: CSAGGGLSSYEQYF; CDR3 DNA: TGCAGTGCAGGGGGTGGCCTATCCTCCTACGAGCAGTACTTC
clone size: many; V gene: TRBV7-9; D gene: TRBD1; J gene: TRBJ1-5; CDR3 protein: CASSKDRGDQPQHF; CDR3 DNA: TGTGCCAGCAGCAAGGACAGGGGTGATCAGCCCCAGCATTTT
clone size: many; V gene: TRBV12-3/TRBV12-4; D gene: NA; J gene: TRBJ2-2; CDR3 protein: CASSLQGFTGELFF; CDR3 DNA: TGTGCCAGCAGTTTACAGGGATTTACCGGGGAGCTGTTTTTT
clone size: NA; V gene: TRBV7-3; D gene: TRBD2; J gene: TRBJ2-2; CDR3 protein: CASSLAAGGNGELFF; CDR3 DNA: TGTGCCAGCAGCTTAGCGGCGGGAGGGAACGGGGAGCTGTTTTTT
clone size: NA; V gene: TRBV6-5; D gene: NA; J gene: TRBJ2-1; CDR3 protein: CASVTLGGGPSEQFF; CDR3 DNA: TGTGCCAGCGTTACTCTAGGGGGAGGGCCGAGTGAGCAGTTCTTC